These 28 T cell receptor beta chains share one sample of origin, sequenced in a study of blood T cells in healthy people across ages. A J-beta primer mix and a sample-barcoded 5' primer were used in a second PCR of about 7 to 12 cycles. TCRdb reprocessed the 5' RACE reads with MiXCR, giving one entry per CDR3 protein. This sample yields over 1.5 million distinct CDR3 sequences, of which roughly 52% are seen a single time; roughly 2.1% belongs to the top ten. Sequenced input: blood. Every receptor here comes from a woman in her thirties or forties in good health.

J is TRBJ1-1 and V is TRBV6-2 or TRBV6-3; D gene unclear. Germline-derived CDR1 and CDR2 are MNHEY and SVGEGT. CDR3 size: 13 residues. V gave up 3 bases and J gave up 1 base, with 6 bases separating them. The CDR3 DNA is TGTGCCAGCAGTTATATTAGGAACACTGAAGCTTTCTTT. Its protein is CASSYIRNTEAFF.

J is TRBJ1-6 and V is TRBV18; no clear D. The CDR3 has 12 residues. V shed 5 bases and J shed 7 bases, with 6 bases lying between them. CDR1 KGHSH and CDR2 LQKENI come from the germline V gene. The CDR3 nucleotides are TGTGCCAGCTCAGGGGTAAATTCACCCCTCCACTTT. Its translation is CASSGVNSPLHF.

This clonotype was seen only a few times. The junction shows a germline mismatch at one end, possibly a read error. This chain connects TRBV6-6 to TRBJ2-7, with TRBD2 matching over 11 bases. CDR1 and CDR2 from the germline V gene are MNHNY and SVGAGI (reference sequence). The CDR3 sequence is 15 residues long. The CDR3 DNA reads as TGTGCCAGCAGTGACTCGACTAGCGGGGCCTACGAGCAGTACTTC. It codes for CASSDSTSGAYEQYF.

This sequence joins TRBV5-1 and TRBJ2-1, with 8 positions matching TRBD2. This CDR3 is 17 amino acids long. V shed 7 bases, J shed 5 bases, and the junction held 17 bases outside the gene matches. Germline-derived CDR1 and CDR2 are SGHRS and YFSETQ. The CDR3, as DNA: TGCGCCAGCGGATTTAGGAACTTGCGGGGGGTTAACAATGAGCAGTTCTTC. Protein: CASGFRNLRGVNNEQFF.

The chain joins TRBV7-2 to TRBJ1-5; TRBD1 agrees at 7 bases. The CDR3 is 15 amino acids. Per germline, CDR1 SGHTA and CDR2 FQGNSA. V lost 5 bases, J lost 7 bases, and 11 bases stayed unmatched. For the CDR3, the DNA is TGTGCCAGCAGCACAGATACAGGGGTTAGGCAGCCCCAGCATTTT. Translation: CASSTDTGVRQPQHF.

In this sample, this clonotype turned up a few times. The genes are TRBV7-2 and TRBJ2-3; D gene unclear. The CDR3 consists of 13 residues. Trimming pared 5 bases from V and 11 bases from J, leaving 17 bases between. Per the germline V gene, CDR1 is SGHTA and CDR2 is FQGNSA. CDR3: CASSPTLSVEQYF. As DNA, the CDR3 is TGTGCCAGCAGCCCGACCCTTTCTGTGGAGCAGTATTTT.

The V call is TRBV5-1, the J call TRBJ2-2; a weak D match, TRBD2 (6 bases). The CDR3 covers 15 residues. Trimming took off 3 bases at V and 4 bases at J, with 13 bases between the two ends. Germline CDR1 reads SGHRS; CDR2 reads YFSETQ. CDR3 sequence reads: CASSYEIGGTGELFF. Written as DNA, the CDR3 is TGCGCCAGCAGCTACGAAATCGGGGGCACCGGGGAGCTGTTTTTT. Looking up the rest from reference TRBV5-1 and TRBJ2-2 gives the full variable domain: KAGVTQTPRYLIKTRGQQVTLSCSPISGHRSVSWYQQTPGQGLQFLFEYFSETQRNKGNFPGRFSGRQFSNSRSEMNVSTLELGDSALYLCASSYEIGGTGELFFGEGSRLTVL.

The chain has TRBV28 and TRBJ2-5; D is tentatively TRBD1 or TRBD2 (5 bases each). V lost 9 bases and J 5 bases, leaving 16 bases between the germline ends. Per the germline V gene, CDR1 is MDHEN and CDR2 is SYDVKM. This CDR3 has 13 residues. The chain's CDR3 is CASHEGRRETQYF. CDR3 nucleotides: TGTGCCAGTCATGAGGGGCGGAGGGAGACCCAGTACTTC.

This chain links TRBV15 with TRBJ2-5, with 8 bases that match TRBD1. The J call is uncertain, as TRBJ2-4 better fits the DNA end. Germline loops: CDR1 LNHNV, CDR2 YYDKDF (reference sequence). The CDR3 length is 13 residues. CDR3 in amino acids: CATSSVQGDIQYF. For the CDR3, the DNA is TGTGCCACCAGCAGCGTACAGGGGGACATTCAGTACTTC.

This rearrangement joins TRBV9 to TRBJ2-5; weak D call: TRBD1 (5 bases). Trimming removed 0 bases from V and 5 bases from J, with 14 bases in between. CDR3 length: 15 amino acids. The germline V gene has CDR1 SGDLS and CDR2 YYNGEE. The chain's CDR3 is CASSVDQGRAETQYF. The CDR3 nucleotides read TGTGCCAGCAGCGTAGATCAGGGTAGGGCGGAGACCCAGTACTTC.

The rearrangement joins TRBV4-3 to TRBJ2-3, with TRBD1 identical over 9 bases. The CDR3 is 18 residues long. CDR1 LGHNA and CDR2 YSLEER come from the germline V gene. V was clipped by 2 bases and J by 0 bases; unmatched bases: 9. CDR3 sequence (DNA): TGCGCCAGCAGCCAAACCGGGACAGGGCGTCTTAGCACAGATACGCAGTATTTT. Its protein is CASSQTGTGRLSTDTQYF.

The rearrangement joins TRBV6-1 to TRBJ1-6; 7 bases align to TRBD1. The CDR3 totals 14 residues. V lost 3 bases to trimming and J lost 9 bases; unmatched junction nucleotides: 5. Germline CDR1 reads MNHNS; CDR2 reads SASEGT. CDR3 in DNA: TGTGCCAGCAGTGAGAAAGGGGGCGGTTCACCCCTCCACTTT. This translates into CASSEKGGGSPLHF.

This clonotype has only one observation. J is TRBJ2-7 and V is TRBV12-3 or TRBV12-4, with 10 bases lining up with TRBD2. This CDR3 has 11 residues. Trimming removed 8 bases from V and 9 bases from J; junction bases left unmatched: 4. This CDR3 reads CASGAGGRQYF. The CDR3 DNA sequence: TGTGCCAGCGGAGCGGGGGGGCGGCAGTACTTC.

This chain links TRBV6-1 with TRBJ1-2, with D maybe TRBD1 (6 bases). Germline V gene lookup returns CDR1 MNHNS and CDR2 SASEGT. The CDR3 has 14 amino acids. V lost 1 base to trimming and J lost 3 bases, with 9 bases between them. The CDR3 here is CASSEVAGDYGYTF. The CDR3, as DNA: TGTGCCAGCAGTGAAGTGGCAGGGGACTATGGCTACACCTTC.

The chain couples TRBV6-1 to TRBJ2-1; maybe TRBD1 (5 bases). The germline gives CDR1 MNHNS, CDR2 SASEGT. Deletions cut 8 bases from V and 3 bases from J, with 17 bases between. There are 15 residues in the CDR3. The CDR3 DNA is TGTGCCAGCTCACGGTCAAGGGGTAACTACAATGAGCAGTTCTTC. It translates to CASSRSRGNYNEQFF.

The chain employs TRBV6-1 and TRBJ2-3, with D possibly TRBD2 on 5 matching bases. The CDR3 extends over 16 amino acids. Germline CDR1 is MNHNS and CDR2 is SASEGT. V lost 4 bases to trimming and J lost 0 bases, with 14 bases between them. The CDR3 nucleotides read TGTGCCAGCAGTGGCCCCCGGGGTTTCAGCACAGATACGCAGTATTTT. Translating gives CASSGPRGFSTDTQYF.

J is TRBJ2-5 and V is TRBV5-6, with D possibly TRBD2 on 6 matching bases. Trimming took off 2 bases at V and 6 bases at J, with 14 bases between the two ends. The CDR3 length is 14 residues. Germline loops: CDR1 SGHDT, CDR2 YYEEEE. CDR3: CASSFGTGRQTQYF. Here the CDR3 DNA reads TGTGCCAGCAGCTTCGGGACTGGCAGGCAGACCCAGTACTTC.

The J gene is TRBJ2-7, the V gene TRBV7-8, with 11 bases fitting TRBD2. The DNA end lines up better with TRBJ2-5; the J call may be wrong. Per germline, CDR1 SGHVS and CDR2 FQNEAQ. There are 18 residues in the CDR3. The CDR3 sequence: CASSLYAPRLAGSETQYF. For the CDR3, the DNA is TGTGCCAGCAGCCTATACGCTCCAAGACTAGCGGGGTCGGAGACCCAGTACTTC.

This clonotype was counted a few times. This rearrangement joins TRBV5-6 to TRBJ1-2; the D is unclear. CDR3 size: 12 residues. The germline CDR1 and CDR2 sequences are SGHDT and YYEEEE. V was clipped by 3 bases and J by 9 bases, with 12 bases between them. CDR3 loop: CASSWRVTSYTF. The CDR3 DNA is TGTGCCAGCAGCTGGAGGGTTACGAGCTACACCTTC.

The chain recombines TRBV28 with TRBJ2-3, with D possibly TRBD2 on 5 matching bases. The CDR3 sequence is 15 residues long. Germline V CDR1 and CDR2: MDHEN, SYDVKM. The ends were cut back, 1 base at V and 5 bases at J, with 13 bases in the middle. The CDR3: CASSLSRGREDTQYF. The CDR3 bases are TGTGCCAGCAGTTTATCCCGTGGGAGAGAAGATACGCAGTATTTT.

The chain is built from TRBV6-6 and TRBJ2-5; D call uncertain. The CDR3 is 15 residues long. The V gene's germline CDR1 is MNHNY and CDR2 SVGAGI (reference sequence). V dropped 2 bases and J dropped 1 base, with 11 bases sitting between them. The CDR3: CASSYHGALQETQYF. CDR3 DNA: TGTGCCAGCAGTTACCACGGTGCCCTCCAAGAGACCCAGTACTTC.

The V call is TRBV7-2, the J call TRBJ2-3, with TRBD2 matching over 10 bases. CDR1 and CDR2 from the germline V gene are SGHTA and FQGNSA. The CDR3 length is 15 residues. J gave up 9 bases and V 5 bases, and 11 bases lay outside the gene matches. This chain's CDR3 is CASSLDLSGGGTQYF. DNA of the CDR3: TGTGCCAGCAGCCTGGACCTAAGCGGGGGGGGGACGCAGTATTTT.

The CDR3 region has the DNA TGTGCCAGCAGTTACACCCTCTTTGGGGGGGGATACAATGAGCAGTTCTTC. As protein: CASSYTLFGGGYNEQFF. The genes are TRBV6-5 and TRBJ2-1; TRBD2 aligns across 7 bases. V shed 2 bases and J 4 bases; nucleotides not matched to a gene: 11. Germline-derived CDR1 and CDR2 are MNHEY and SVGAGI. This CDR3 region has 17 residues.

The chain combines TRBV28 with TRBJ2-5; either TRBD1 or TRBD2 may fit D (5 bases each). The germline CDR1 and CDR2 sequences are MDHEN and SYDVKM. The CDR3 spans 15 residues. The germline V and J ends were trimmed by 5 bases and 1 base, with 14 bases remaining between them. Here the CDR3 reads CASSPGRGFQETQYF. The CDR3 nucleotides read TGTGCCAGCAGTCCGGGACGGGGATTCCAAGAGACCCAGTACTTC.

This chain links TRBV2 with TRBJ1-2; 8 bases align to TRBD1. CDR3 length: 14 amino acids. V was clipped by 3 bases and J by 4 bases; unmatched bases: 4. CDR1 SNHLY and CDR2 FYNNEI come from the germline V gene. CDR3 sequence (DNA): TGTGCCAGCAGTGAGGGACAGGCTTTCTATGGCTACACCTTC. This encodes CASSEGQAFYGYTF.

The chain has TRBV5-1 and TRBJ1-2; 10 bases agree with TRBD1. Germline trimming cut 2 bases from V and 6 bases from J; bases unmatched to any gene: 4. The CDR3 loop spans 14 amino acids. CDR1 SGHRS and CDR2 YFSETQ come from the germline V gene. The CDR3 region is CASSFTGTGDGYTF. The CDR3 coding sequence is TGCGCCAGCAGCTTCACCGGGACAGGGGATGGCTACACCTTC. The complete variable domain, with remaining parts taken from reference TRBV5-1 and TRBJ1-2, reads KAGVTQTPRYLIKTRGQQVTLSCSPISGHRSVSWYQQTPGQGLQFLFEYFSETQRNKGNFPGRFSGRQFSNSRSEMNVSTLELGDSALYLCASSFTGTGDGYTFGSGTRLTVV.

This clonotype was seen more than once but under ten times. The chain carries TRBV6-2 or TRBV6-3 and TRBJ2-1, with 11 bases identical to TRBD2. V lost 6 bases and J lost 5; bases outside the gene matches: 6. Germline V gene lookup returns CDR1 MNHEY and CDR2 SVGEGT. This CDR3 spans 15 amino acids. The CDR3 DNA reads as TGTGCCAGCAGGGCACTAGCGGGGGACCACAATGAGCAGTTCTTC. It codes for CASRALAGDHNEQFF.

This clonotype was counted a single time. The rearrangement links TRBV29-1 to TRBJ2-5; TRBD2 is a possible D gene (5 bases). This CDR3 spans 12 amino acids. Germline CDR1 reads SQVTM; CDR2 reads ANQGSEA. V was trimmed by 4 bases and J by 11 bases, leaving 17 bases between them. The CDR3 DNA reads as TGCAGCGTTGGTACACCGAGCGGCGGGCAGTACTTC. Its protein is CSVGTPSGGQYF.